These 32 T cell receptor beta chains were all obtained from the same sample, sequenced in a study of T cell responses to AZD1222 COVID-19 vaccine (dated by TCRdb to the early 2020s). Library generation was performed with the immunoSEQ multiplex PCR assay. The immuneACCESS repertoire file appears here via TCRdb, limited to in-frame rearrangements. These files lack a portion of the clones; in checked studies, under half of the deficit traces to unresolved V genes, and the cause of the others is not known. In this sample the table shows 96,000 or so clones, about 90% of which occur a single time. The ten biggest clones cover about 25% of the sample. The label giving this sample's time point can be read as: baseline before first vaccination. The source material was peripheral blood, sampled on day 0 of AZD1222 vaccination. The receptors were sampled from an adult in good health.

This rearrangement joins TRBV6-5 to TRBJ1-5, with D uncertain. The germline V gene has CDR1 MNHEY and CDR2 SVGAGI. This CDR3 is built from 14 residues. Trimming pared 8 bases from V and 0 bases from J, leaving 11 bases between. The CDR3 DNA is TGTGCCAGCCAGGAGGGCCCTAGCAATCAGCCCCAGCATTTT. Amino acid sequence: CASQEGPSNQPQHF.

This chain uses TRBV5-4 with TRBJ2-5; TRBD2 aligns across 9 bases. The germline V gene has CDR1 SGHNT and CDR2 YYREEE (reference sequence). The trim removed 4 bases at V and 5 bases at J, leaving 15 bases unmatched. This CDR3 has 17 residues. The CDR3: CASSPPRAGGPSETQYF. In nucleotides, the CDR3 is TGTGCCAGCAGCCCACCTAGGGCGGGAGGGCCCTCGGAGACCCAGTACTTC.

The genes are TRBV27 and TRBJ2-3; D not resolved. Trimming removed 4 bases at V and 2 bases at J, with 10 bases between. CDR3 length: 14 residues. CDR1 is MNHEY, CDR2 SMNVEV, per germline (reference sequence). The chain's CDR3 is CASSYGLPTDTQYF. In DNA form, the CDR3 reads TGTGCCAGCAGTTATGGGCTTCCCACAGATACGCAGTATTTT.

This chain uses TRBV7-3 with TRBJ2-1, with 7 bases fitting TRBD2. The CDR3 runs 15 residues. CDR1 and CDR2 from the germline V gene are SGHTA and FQGTGA. V shed 5 bases, J shed 6 bases, and the junction held 10 bases outside the gene matches. The CDR3 DNA reads TGTGCCAGCAGCGAAACAGCGGGACCCGGCAATGAGCAGTTCTTC. It yields the protein CASSETAGPGNEQFF.

Here the CDR3 reads CASSQEVGRNTEAFF. In DNA form, the CDR3 reads TGTGCCAGCAGCCAAGAAGTCGGGAGGAACACTGAAGCTTTCTTT. V is TRBV4-2 and J is TRBJ1-1, with D uncertain. Germline V gene data show CDR1 as LGHNA and CDR2 as YNFKEQ. V shed 0 bases and J shed 1 base, with 9 bases lying between them. The CDR3 sequence is 15 residues long.

In its sample, this clone was seen once. This chain joins TRBV28 and TRBJ2-4; D gene ambiguous. CDR1 is MDHEN and CDR2 is SYDVKM in the germline V gene. V gave up 2 bases and J gave up 0 bases, with 11 bases separating them. The CDR3 is 16 amino acids. The CDR3 reads CASSLRQVLAKNIQYF. In DNA, the CDR3 is TGTGCCAGCAGTTTAAGGCAGGTCTTAGCCAAAAACATTCAGTACTTC.

This chain connects TRBV19 to TRBJ2-5; D possibly matches TRBD1 or TRBD2 (6 bases each). Germline CDR1 is LNHDA and CDR2 is SQIVND (reference sequence). V was shortened by 3 bases and J by 5 bases, with 13 bases between the two germline ends. The CDR3 spans 14 residues. Here the CDR3 reads CASSITTGRETQYF. CDR3 nucleotide sequence: TGTGCCAGTAGTATTACTACAGGGAGGGAGACCCAGTACTTC.

The chain joins TRBV5-5 to TRBJ1-1; 9 bases map to TRBD1. The CDR3 covers 14 residues. Germline assignment: CDR1 SGHKS and CDR2 YYEKEE (reference sequence). J gave up 5 bases and V 1 base, and 3 bases lay outside the gene matches. CDR3 loop: CASSLWTGVTEAFF. In DNA, the CDR3 is TGTGCCAGCAGCTTGTGGACAGGGGTTACTGAAGCTTTCTTT.

This chain joins TRBV30 and TRBJ2-5; D possibly matches TRBD1 or TRBD2 (6 bases each). Germline V gene lookup returns CDR1 GTSNPN and CDR2 SVGIG (reference sequence). With 2 bases removed from V and 5 bases from J, the gap between germline ends came to 18 bases. The length of the CDR3 is 15 residues. CDR3 residues: CAWSTGGGRKETQYF. The CDR3 DNA reads as TGTGCCTGGAGTACCGGTGGGGGGCGGAAGGAGACCCAGTACTTC.

The V and J genes are TRBV28 and TRBJ2-3, with 8 nucleotides matching TRBD2. The trim removed 7 bases at V and 1 base at J, leaving 4 bases unmatched. The V gene's germline CDR1 is MDHEN and CDR2 SYDVKM. The CDR3 is 14 residues long. CDR3 in DNA: TGTGCCAGCACCGCGGGGGGAGGCACAGATACGCAGTATTTT. This codes for CASTAGGGTDTQYF.

The chain couples TRBV5-1 to TRBJ2-7; possibly TRBD1 for D (5 bases). Germline assignment: CDR1 SGHRS and CDR2 YFSETQ. The CDR3 is made up of 14 amino acids. The V end was cut by 3 bases, the J end by 2 bases, with 12 bases between. Written as DNA, the CDR3 is TGCGCCAGCAGCTCCGACAGAATTACCTACGAGCAGTACTTC. Translated, it gives CASSSDRITYEQYF.

The gene calls are TRBV14 and TRBJ2-5; D remains unclear. The germline V gene encodes CDR1 SGHDN and CDR2 FVKESK. V dropped 0 bases and J dropped 4 bases, with 6 bases sitting between them. The CDR3 is 13 amino acids. CDR3 in DNA: TGTGCCAGCAGCCAAGACCCCCCAGAGACCCAGTACTTC. This encodes CASSQDPPETQYF.

The gene calls are TRBV19 and TRBJ2-1; TRBD2 matches 9 bases. The germline V gene encodes CDR1 LNHDA and CDR2 SQIVND (reference sequence). The V gene end was trimmed by 5 bases and the J gene end by 0 bases; junction bases not matched to a gene: 2. This CDR3 has 15 residues. In DNA, the CDR3 is TGTGCCAGTAGTGTTAGCGGGAGCTCCTACAATGAGCAGTTCTTC. It yields the protein CASSVSGSSYNEQFF.

The chain uses TRBV15 and TRBJ1-6; D call uncertain. This CDR3 has 14 residues. The V gene's germline CDR1 is LNHNV and CDR2 YYDKDF (reference sequence). V shed 11 bases and J shed 0 bases, with 11 bases lying between them. The CDR3 nucleotides read TGTGCCGCCGCGCGGCACTCCTATAATTCACCCCTCCACTTT. This translates into CAAARHSYNSPLHF. Full variable domain (remainder filled in from reference TRBV15 and TRBJ1-6): DAMVIQNPRYQVTQFGKPVTLSCSQTLNHNVMYWYQQKSSQAPKLLFHYYDKDFNNEADTPDNFQSRRPNTSFCFLDIRSPGLGDTAMYLCAAARHSYNSPLHFGNGTRLTVT.

The chain couples TRBV5-8 to TRBJ2-7, with D maybe TRBD2 (5 bases). The germline V gene encodes CDR1 SGHTS and CDR2 YDEGEE. The CDR3 length is 14 residues. The V end was cut by 6 bases, the J end by 6 bases, with 19 bases between. CDR3 coding DNA: TGTGCCAGCACCTTCCAGAAGACGGGGATCGAGCAGTACTTC. Encoded protein: CASTFQKTGIEQYF.

In its sample, this clone was seen once. The J gene is TRBJ2-7, the V gene TRBV24-1; a possible D gene is TRBD1 (5 bases). The V end was cut by 3 bases, the J end by 2 bases, with 10 bases between. The CDR3 has 14 amino acids. The germline gives CDR1 KGHDR, CDR2 SFDVKD. Here the CDR3 reads CATSDPRDTYEQYF. In DNA, the CDR3 is TGTGCCACCAGTGATCCCAGGGATACCTACGAGCAGTACTTC.

This chain joins TRBV30 and TRBJ1-4; D gene uncertain. The CDR3 totals 13 residues. V gave up 0 bases and J gave up 7 bases, with 9 bases separating them. Germline lookup yields CDR1 GTSNPN and CDR2 SVGIG (reference sequence). This chain's CDR3 is CAWSVRAVEKLFF. The CDR3, as DNA: TGTGCCTGGAGTGTACGAGCAGTTGAAAAACTGTTTTTT.

This chain joins TRBV18 and TRBJ1-3; tentatively, D is TRBD1 (5 bases). The germline V and J ends were trimmed by 3 bases and 4 bases, with 13 bases remaining between them. The length of the CDR3 is 15 residues. Germline V gene sequence: CDR1 KGHSH, CDR2 LQKENI. CDR3 sequence reads: CASSPSGGGGNTIYF. The CDR3 DNA is TGTGCCAGCTCACCTTCTGGGGGAGGCGGAAACACCATATATTTT.

J is TRBJ2-2 and V is TRBV18, with D perhaps TRBD1 (5 bases). The CDR3 has 18 amino acids. V shed 1 base and J shed 0 bases, with 15 bases lying between them. CDR1 and CDR2 from the germline V gene are KGHSH and LQKENI. CDR3 in amino acids: CASSPRVVRVTNTGELFF. CDR3 nucleotides: TGTGCCAGCTCACCACGCGTTGTCAGGGTTACGAACACCGGGGAGCTGTTTTTT. Full variable domain (outside the CDR3, taken from reference TRBV18 and TRBJ2-2): NAGVMQNPRHLVRRRGQEARLRCSPMKGHSHVYWYRQLPEEGLKFMVYLQKENIIDESGMPKERFSAEFPKEGPSILRIQQVVRGDSAAYFCASSPRVVRVTNTGELFFGEGSRLTVL.

The chain carries TRBV7-2 and TRBJ1-4, with a weak D call TRBD1 (6 bases). Germline-derived CDR1 and CDR2 are SGHTA and FQGNSA. The CDR3 loop spans 13 amino acids. The V end lost 8 bases, the J end lost 3 bases, and 10 bases lay between the germline ends. CDR3: CASGGRANEKLFF. CDR3 sequence (DNA): TGTGCCAGCGGGGGCCGGGCTAATGAAAAACTGTTTTTT. Full variable domain (rest looked up from reference TRBV7-2 and TRBJ1-4): GAGVSQSPSNKVTEKGKDVELRCDPISGHTALYWYRQSLGQGLEFLIYFQGNSAPDKSGLPSDRFSAERTGGSVSTLTIQRTQQEDSAVYLCASGGRANEKLFFGSGTQLSVL.

V gene TRBV7-9 combines with J gene TRBJ2-7, with D tentatively TRBD1 (6 bases). The germline V and J ends were trimmed by 5 bases and 0 bases, with 8 bases remaining between them. The CDR3 runs 13 residues. Germline V lookup: CDR1 SEHNR, CDR2 FQNEAQ (reference sequence). The CDR3 region is CASSLRGSYEQYF. The CDR3 nucleotides read TGTGCCAGCAGCCTCAGGGGCTCCTACGAGCAGTACTTC.

CDR3 in amino acids: CATSEKGKITDTQYF. The CDR3 DNA sequence: TGTGCCACCAGTGAAAAAGGAAAGATCACAGATACGCAGTATTTT. The rearrangement joins TRBV24-1 to TRBJ2-3, with no clear D. Germline values: CDR1 KGHDR, CDR2 SFDVKD. The CDR3 has 15 residues. V was cut by 4 bases and J by 2 bases, with 12 bases left in between.

This clone was counted only a few times. The genes are TRBV11-2 and TRBJ2-1, with 9 bases fitting TRBD1. This CDR3 spans 15 amino acids. Germline V gives CDR1 SGHAT, CDR2 FQNNGV. J lost 9 bases, V lost 1 base, and 7 bases had no gene match. The CDR3: CASSLGGTGSGEQFF. The DNA of the CDR3 is TGTGCCAGCAGCTTAGGCGGGACAGGGTCGGGTGAGCAGTTCTTC.

V and J are TRBV19 and TRBJ2-3; tentative D call: TRBD2 (5 bases). The CDR3 loop spans 16 amino acids. V dropped 10 bases and J dropped 4 bases, with 24 bases sitting between them. Germline CDR1 LNHDA, CDR2 SQIVND (reference sequence). The CDR3 reads CATSYPSISGSDTQYF. CDR3 nucleotides: TGTGCCACCAGTTACCCTTCCATCTCGGGGTCAGATACGCAGTATTTT.

The chain joins TRBV4-3 to TRBJ1-4; D is ambiguous. This CDR3 comprises 15 residues. Trimming removed 0 bases at V and 4 bases at J, with 9 bases between. Germline V gene data show CDR1 as LGHNA and CDR2 as YSLEER. The CDR3 here is CASSQDFSYNEKLFF. Written as DNA, the CDR3 is TGCGCCAGCAGCCAAGATTTCAGCTATAATGAAAAACTGTTTTTT.

The gene calls are TRBV7-9 and TRBJ2-4; perhaps D is TRBD1 or TRBD2 (5 bases each). Looked up from germline, CDR1 is SEHNR and CDR2 is FQNEAQ (reference sequence). The V end was cut by 5 bases, the J end by 8 bases, with 13 bases between. The CDR3 is 13 residues long. The CDR3 region is CASSPHLGDIQYF. For the CDR3, the DNA is TGTGCCAGCAGCCCCCACTTGGGGGACATTCAGTACTTC.

This clone occurred once. V is TRBV5-6 and J is TRBJ2-1; 9 bases are a match to TRBD2. The CDR3 is 17 amino acids. V shed 1 base and J 0 bases; nucleotides not matched to a gene: 5. CDR1 and CDR2 (germline): SGHDT, YYEEEE. The CDR3 reads CASSLRLAGISYNEQFF. CDR3 coding DNA: TGTGCCAGCAGCTTGCGCCTAGCGGGAATCTCCTACAATGAGCAGTTCTTC.

The V and J genes are TRBV13 and TRBJ2-2, with a weak D call TRBD1 (6 bases). The CDR3 runs 16 residues. Per germline, CDR1 PRHDT and CDR2 FYEKMQ (reference sequence). V lost 6 bases and J lost 3, with 17 bases in between. The CDR3 loop is CASRDSYSGDTGELFF. The CDR3 region has the DNA TGTGCCAGCAGGGACAGCTATTCAGGGGACACCGGGGAGCTGTTTTTT.

J is TRBJ1-1 and V is TRBV7-2; a possible D gene is TRBD1 (6 bases). V was pared by 5 bases and J by 5 bases, with 15 bases between. Germline V gene lookup returns CDR1 SGHTA and CDR2 FQGNSA. The CDR3 is made up of 14 amino acids. The chain's CDR3 is CASSPQGGQTEAFF. CDR3 DNA: TGTGCCAGCAGCCCACAGGGAGGGCAGACTGAAGCTTTCTTT.

The chain employs TRBV27 and TRBJ2-5; the D is unclear. This CDR3 contains 12 residues. The germline V gene encodes CDR1 MNHEY and CDR2 SMNVEV (reference sequence). V gave up 5 bases and J gave up 4 bases, with 8 bases separating them. As DNA, the CDR3 is TGTGCCAGCAGTAGAACGGGAGAGACCCAGTACTTC. It translates to CASSRTGETQYF.

The V call is TRBV9, the J call TRBJ1-4; D might be TRBD1 (6 bases). V lost 1 base and J 8 bases, leaving 12 bases between the germline ends. The CDR3 is made up of 14 amino acids. The germline V gene encodes CDR1 SGDLS and CDR2 YYNGEE. CDR3 loop: CASSVSGVGEKLFF. CDR3 nucleotides: TGTGCCAGCAGCGTATCAGGGGTCGGGGAAAAACTGTTTTTT.

The chain recombines TRBV6-2 or TRBV6-3 with TRBJ2-1; TRBD2 matches at 9 bases. The CDR3 contains 15 residues. Germline CDR1 MNHEY, CDR2 SVGEGT. Trimming cost V 4 bases and J 6 bases; bases outside gene matches: 7. The CDR3 sequence is CASSWAGGQVNEQFF. DNA for the CDR3: TGTGCCAGCAGTTGGGCGGGGGGGCAGGTCAATGAGCAGTTCTTC.